This TCR beta chain comes out of a study of Ad26.COV2.S vaccination and SARS-CoV-2 variants. Turning to the study itself: Within the COV1001 Ad26.COV2.S trial arm, the donor was enrolled.

The germline gives CDR1 SQVTM, CDR2 ANQGSEA. V lost 5 bases and J lost 1, with 11 bases in between. The CDR3 runs to 13 residues. Regarding treatment: roughly 18 received Ad26.COV2.S at low or high dose, single or two shots; about 5 received placebo; per-sample allocation not given. Repertoires come from day 63 after the first vaccine or placebo injection. Study-level results: Participants in the vaccine arm had higher spike-specific TCR breadth; placebo recipients had lower. Those who received vaccine or placebo ended up with similar non-spike TCR breadth.

On this clone itself: Its antigen remains unidentified.

Only in-frame clones appear in the TCRdb table, and some are missing; sequencing was by immunoSEQ multiplex PCR. Among some 390,000 clones listed, approximately 89% were seen once. This chain connects TRBV29-1 to TRBJ1-2; D not certain. Sequenced here: peripheral blood, sampled in a trial of Ad26.COV2.S vaccine versus placebo. The TCR was taken from a person between 18 and 65 years old who received the Ad26.COV2.S COVID-19 vaccine or a placebo. This chain's CDR3 is CSVTREVNYGYTF. For the CDR3, the DNA is TGCAGCGTTACTAGGGAGGTTAACTATGGCTACACCTTC.